This entry lists 18 T cell receptor beta chains sequenced from one sample in a study of beta chain features in type 1 diabetes (dated by TCRdb to 2016 to 2019). Library prep was done by the immunoSEQ multiplex PCR assay. The entire amount of isolated RNA was reverse transcribed using the High Capacity cDNA Reverse Transcription Kit, so the sequenced TCRB transcripts were expressed ones. The clones in this table, taken by TCRdb from immuneACCESS, are in-frame only. Not every clone is retained; where verified, under half of the shortfall comes from an unresolved V gene, and the cause of the rest is unknown. The sample data list some 45,000 clones, and 66% of these were observed just once. Jointly, the top ten make up 2% to 2.5% of the sample. Antigens for these TCRs are unknown. Study-wide conclusions, independent of this receptor: In all four CD4+ subsets, TCRB CDR3 length was moderately but significantly shorter in type 1 diabetes patients.

The sequencing input was Tregs from blood. This sample's cell subset or site label indicates: regulatory CD4+ T cells. Receptor source: a woman aged 18 to 35 with type 1 diabetes.

This clone was found a few times. J is TRBJ2-3 and V is TRBV10-1, with TRBD2 as a possible D gene (5 bases). V was pared by 2 bases and J by 6 bases, with 9 bases between. The CDR3 spans 13 residues. CDR1 WNHNN and CDR2 SYGVQD come from the germline V gene (reference sequence). The CDR3 protein is CASSEGRRDTQYF. The CDR3 coding sequence is TGCGCCAGCAGTGAGGGACGGAGGGATACGCAGTATTTT.

The V call is TRBV7-2, the J call TRBJ2-3; 7 positions agree with TRBD1. With V trimmed by 4 bases and J by 6 bases, 7 bases remained unmatched. Germline lookup yields CDR1 SGHTA and CDR2 FQGNSA. This CDR3 contains 14 residues. As DNA, the CDR3 is TGTGCCAGCAGCTCTGGACAGGTCACGGATACGCAGTATTTT. Translation: CASSSGQVTDTQYF.

This clone was found a few times. The CDR3 DNA reads TGTGCCTGGAAATTGCCGGGTCAACCCTACGAGCAGTACTTC. Residues: CAWKLPGQPYEQYF. V usage is TRBV30 and J usage is TRBJ2-7; D uncertain. Germline CDR1 GTSNPN, CDR2 SVGIG (reference sequence). CDR3 length: 14 residues. Trimming took 4 bases from V and 2 from J, leaving 15 bases between them.

V is TRBV29-1 and J is TRBJ2-7, with 8 bases that match TRBD1. The CDR3 length is 14 residues. The ends lost 1 base at V and 3 bases at J; junction bases unmatched: 5. Germline CDR1 SQVTM, CDR2 ANQGSEA. CDR3 sequence: CSVEAQGAGYEQYF. CDR3 coding DNA: TGCAGCGTTGAAGCGCAGGGGGCGGGCTACGAGCAGTACTTC.

The chain recombines TRBV7-6 with TRBJ1-1; TRBD1 matches at 8 bases. J gave up 5 bases and V 5 bases, and 10 bases lay outside the gene matches. Germline V lookup: CDR1 SGHVS, CDR2 FNYEAQ. The CDR3 runs 15 residues. The CDR3 loop reads CASSQNSGGRTEAFF. The DNA of the CDR3 is TGTGCCAGCAGCCAAAACTCAGGGGGCAGGACTGAAGCTTTCTTT.

V and J are TRBV28 and TRBJ2-7; no clear D. V lost 5 bases, J lost 4 bases, and 6 bases lay in between. The CDR3 is 11 residues long. CDR1 is MDHEN and CDR2 is SYDVKM in the germline V gene. The CDR3 DNA is TGTGCCAGCAGTGGTGCGTACGAGCAGTACTTC. It codes for CASSGAYEQYF.

The chain recombines TRBV6-5 with TRBJ1-5; D gene unclear. V gave up 8 bases and J gave up 4 bases, with 9 bases separating them. Looked up from germline, CDR1 is MNHEY and CDR2 is SVGAGI. The CDR3 is 12 residues long. CDR3 loop: CASGRANQPQHF. The CDR3 bases are TGTGCCAGCGGGAGGGCGAATCAGCCCCAGCATTTT.

In its sample, this clone was seen once. The chain recombines TRBV28 with TRBJ2-7, with 14 bases that match TRBD2. The germline CDR1 and CDR2 sequences are MDHEN and SYDVKM. V trimming: 5 bases; J trimming: 1 base; junction bases outside the gene matches: 10. CDR3 length: 18 amino acids. The DNA of the CDR3 is TGTGCCAGCAGTCCCGGGGGACTAGCGGGAGACACGTCCTACGAGCAGTACTTC. Translated, it gives CASSPGGLAGDTSYEQYF.

The chain recombines TRBV7-2 with TRBJ2-1, with TRBD1 matching 7 bases. Germline V lookup: CDR1 SGHTA, CDR2 FQGNSA. With 5 bases clipped from V and 0 bases from J, the junction kept 1 base outside the gene matches. The length of the CDR3 is 14 residues. The CDR3 DNA reads as TGTGCCAGCAGCGGGGACAGCTCCTACAATGAGCAGTTCTTC. Its translation is CASSGDSSYNEQFF.

A few counts support this clone. V and J are TRBV7-9 and TRBJ2-1, with 7 bases aligning to TRBD2. V shed 0 bases, J shed 9 bases, and the junction held 2 bases outside the gene matches. Per the germline V gene, CDR1 is SEHNR and CDR2 is FQNEAQ (reference sequence). This CDR3 has 13 amino acids. Here the CDR3 DNA reads TGTGCCAGCAGCTTAGCGAGCGGGACTGAGCAGTTCTTC. Amino acid sequence: CASSLASGTEQFF.

This clone was counted a few times. The DNA for the CDR3 is TGCGCCAGCAGCTTGGAGAGGAGGGGCACCGGGGAGCTGTTTTTT. Its protein product is CASSLERRGTGELFF. This chain links TRBV5-1 with TRBJ2-2; maybe TRBD2 (6 bases). V was clipped by 0 bases and J by 4 bases, with 10 bases between them. Per the germline V gene, CDR1 is SGHRS and CDR2 is YFSETQ. The CDR3 runs 15 residues.

The CDR3 DNA follows: TGTGCCAGCAGCTTGGACGGGATAACTCTTAACTATGGCTACACCTTC. It is translated as CASSLDGITLNYGYTF. The chain employs TRBV5-4 and TRBJ1-2; no definite D call. With 0 bases removed from V and 1 base from J, the gap between germline ends came to 13 bases. CDR1 and CDR2 from the germline V gene are SGHNT and YYREEE (reference sequence). The CDR3 spans 16 residues.

Points on this clone: An end of the junction does not agree with germline; a read error may underlie this. Other DNA sequences from this sample encode an identical CDR3 as well. This chain links TRBV19 with TRBJ1-6, with D possibly matching TRBD1 (6 bases). This CDR3 contains 17 residues. Germline V lookup: CDR1 LNHDA, CDR2 SQIVND (reference sequence). For the CDR3, the DNA is TGCGCCAGTTCTTTCCCCTGGACAGCCGCGGACCATTCACCCCTCCACTTT. Translating it yields CASSFPWTAADHSPLHF.

This clone showed up just a few times. The chain carries TRBV7-9 and TRBJ2-2, with 8 bases that match TRBD2. With 10 bases clipped from V and 0 bases from J, the junction kept 10 bases outside the gene matches. CDR1 and CDR2 from the germline V gene are SEHNR and FQNEAQ (reference sequence). The CDR3 has 16 residues. The CDR3 here is CATPGGIPSNTGELFF. The CDR3 DNA sequence: TGTGCCACCCCGGGAGGGATACCGTCGAACACCGGGGAGCTGTTTTTT.

The CDR3 protein is CASSPLGNEKLFF. The CDR3 DNA reads as TGCGCCAGCAGCCCCCTCGGTAATGAAAAACTGTTTTTT. The J gene is TRBJ1-4, the V gene TRBV5-1, with no clear D. Germline assignment: CDR1 SGHRS and CDR2 YFSETQ. V shed 4 bases and J shed 4 bases, with 8 bases lying between them. CDR3 size: 13 residues. The variable domain in full, completed from reference TRBV5-1 and TRBJ1-4, reads KAGVTQTPRYLIKTRGQQVTLSCSPISGHRSVSWYQQTPGQGLQFLFEYFSETQRNKGNFPGRFSGRQFSNSRSEMNVSTLELGDSALYLCASSPLGNEKLFFGSGTQLSVL.

This chain uses TRBV7-2 with TRBJ1-1; D is ambiguous. CDR3 length: 17 residues. V was pared by 3 bases and J by 1 base, with 18 bases between. The V gene's germline CDR1 is SGHTA and CDR2 FQGNSA. The CDR3, as DNA: TGTGCCAGCAGCTTCTCCCGGGCCAAACGGGGGAACACTGAAGCTTTCTTT. This gives the protein CASSFSRAKRGNTEAFF.

The CDR3 region is CASSLAGGSYNEQFF. The CDR3 nucleotides read TGTGCCAGCAGTTTGGCGGGAGGCTCCTACAATGAGCAGTTCTTC. This chain connects TRBV27 to TRBJ2-1; the match to TRBD2 covers 8 bases. The CDR3 extends over 15 amino acids. Germline CDR1 is MNHEY and CDR2 is SMNVEV (reference sequence). J lost 0 bases, V lost 3 bases, and 1 base had no gene match.

V is TRBV5-1 and J is TRBJ2-5, with a possible D match to TRBD1 (5 bases). The DNA end lines up better with TRBJ2-7; the J call may be wrong. Per germline, CDR1 SGHRS and CDR2 YFSETQ. The CDR3 contains 14 residues. CDR3 sequence reads: CASSLAQDAYEQYF. In DNA, the CDR3 is TGCGCCAGCAGCTTGGCACAGGACGCCTACGAGCAGTACTTC.